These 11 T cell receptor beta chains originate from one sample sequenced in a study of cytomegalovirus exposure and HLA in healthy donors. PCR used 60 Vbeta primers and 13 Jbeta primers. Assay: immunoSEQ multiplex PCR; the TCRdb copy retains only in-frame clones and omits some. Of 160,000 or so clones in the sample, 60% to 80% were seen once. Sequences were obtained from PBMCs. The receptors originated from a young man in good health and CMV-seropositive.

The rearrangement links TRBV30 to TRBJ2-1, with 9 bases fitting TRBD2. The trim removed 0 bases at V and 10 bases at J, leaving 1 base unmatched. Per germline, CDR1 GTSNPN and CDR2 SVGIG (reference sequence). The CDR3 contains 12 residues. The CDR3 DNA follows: TGTGCCTGGAGTGTAAGCGGGGGGGAGCAGTTCTTC. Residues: CAWSVSGGEQFF.

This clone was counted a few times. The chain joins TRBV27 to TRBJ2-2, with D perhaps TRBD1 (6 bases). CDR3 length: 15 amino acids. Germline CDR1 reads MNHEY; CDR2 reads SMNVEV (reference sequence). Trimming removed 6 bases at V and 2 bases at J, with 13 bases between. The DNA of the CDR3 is TGTGCCAGCAGACATACCGGGACAAACACCGGGGAGCTGTTTTTT. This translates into CASRHTGTNTGELFF.

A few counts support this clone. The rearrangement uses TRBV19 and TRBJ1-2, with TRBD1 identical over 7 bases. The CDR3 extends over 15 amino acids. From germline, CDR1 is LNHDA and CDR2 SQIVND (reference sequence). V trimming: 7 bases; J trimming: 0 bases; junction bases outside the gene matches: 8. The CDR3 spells CASNVRDRTNYGYTF. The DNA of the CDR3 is TGTGCCAGTAACGTTAGGGACAGAACTAACTATGGCTACACCTTC.

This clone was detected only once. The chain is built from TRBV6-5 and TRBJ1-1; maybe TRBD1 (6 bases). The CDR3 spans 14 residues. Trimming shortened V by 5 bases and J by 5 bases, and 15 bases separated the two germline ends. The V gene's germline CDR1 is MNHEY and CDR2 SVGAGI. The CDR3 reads CASSPQGWGTEAFF. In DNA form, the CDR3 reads TGTGCCAGCAGTCCACAGGGATGGGGAACTGAAGCTTTCTTT.

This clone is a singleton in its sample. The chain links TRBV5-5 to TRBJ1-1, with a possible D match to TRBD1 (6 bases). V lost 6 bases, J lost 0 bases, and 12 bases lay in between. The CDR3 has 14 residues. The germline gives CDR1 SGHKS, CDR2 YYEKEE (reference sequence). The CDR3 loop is CASIQDSLNTEAFF. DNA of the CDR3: TGTGCCAGCATCCAGGACAGTCTGAACACTGAAGCTTTCTTT.

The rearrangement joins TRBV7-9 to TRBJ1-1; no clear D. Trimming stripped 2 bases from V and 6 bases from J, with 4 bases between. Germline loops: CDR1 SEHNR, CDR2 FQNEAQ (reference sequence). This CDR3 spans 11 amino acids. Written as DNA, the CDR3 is TGTGCCAGCAGCTTAAGCCCTGAAGCTTTCTTT. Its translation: CASSLSPEAFF.

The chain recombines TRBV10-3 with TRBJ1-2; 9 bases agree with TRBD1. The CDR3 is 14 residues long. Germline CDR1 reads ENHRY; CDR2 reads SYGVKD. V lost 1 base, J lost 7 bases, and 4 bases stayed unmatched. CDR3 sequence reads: CAISEWGTGSGYTF. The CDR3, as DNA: TGTGCCATCAGTGAGTGGGGGACAGGGAGTGGCTACACCTTC.

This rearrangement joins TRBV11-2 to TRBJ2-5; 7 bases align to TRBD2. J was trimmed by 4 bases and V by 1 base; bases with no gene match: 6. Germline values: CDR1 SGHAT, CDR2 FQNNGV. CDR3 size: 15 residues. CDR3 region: CASSLVGGGGETQYF. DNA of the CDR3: TGTGCCAGCAGCTTAGTGGGTGGGGGGGGAGAGACCCAGTACTTC.

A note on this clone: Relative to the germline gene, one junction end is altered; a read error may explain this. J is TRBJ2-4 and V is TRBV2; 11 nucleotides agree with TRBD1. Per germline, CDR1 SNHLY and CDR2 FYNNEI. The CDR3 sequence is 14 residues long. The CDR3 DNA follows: TGTGCCAGCAGACTCGGACAGGGGGCAAACAGTCAGTACTTC. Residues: CASRLGQGANSQYF.

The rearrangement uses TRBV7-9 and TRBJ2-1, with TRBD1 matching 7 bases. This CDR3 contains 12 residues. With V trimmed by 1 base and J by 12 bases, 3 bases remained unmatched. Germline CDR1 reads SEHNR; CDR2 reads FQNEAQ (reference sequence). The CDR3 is CASSLEGGAQFF. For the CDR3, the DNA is TGTGCCAGCAGCTTAGAAGGGGGCGCGCAGTTCTTC.

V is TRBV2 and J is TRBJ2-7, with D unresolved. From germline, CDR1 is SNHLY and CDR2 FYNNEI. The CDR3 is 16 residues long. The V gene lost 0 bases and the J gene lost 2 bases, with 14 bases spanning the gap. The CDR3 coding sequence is TGTGCCAGCAGTGAAGCGTATGAGCTAAAGACCTACGAGCAGTACTTC. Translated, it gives CASSEAYELKTYEQYF. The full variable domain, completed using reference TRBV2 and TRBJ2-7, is EPEVTQTPSHQVTQMGQEVILRCVPISNHLYFYWYRQILGQKVEFLVSFYNNEISEKSEIFDDQFSVERPDGSNFTLKIRSTKLEDSAMYFCASSEAYELKTYEQYFGPGTRLTVT.